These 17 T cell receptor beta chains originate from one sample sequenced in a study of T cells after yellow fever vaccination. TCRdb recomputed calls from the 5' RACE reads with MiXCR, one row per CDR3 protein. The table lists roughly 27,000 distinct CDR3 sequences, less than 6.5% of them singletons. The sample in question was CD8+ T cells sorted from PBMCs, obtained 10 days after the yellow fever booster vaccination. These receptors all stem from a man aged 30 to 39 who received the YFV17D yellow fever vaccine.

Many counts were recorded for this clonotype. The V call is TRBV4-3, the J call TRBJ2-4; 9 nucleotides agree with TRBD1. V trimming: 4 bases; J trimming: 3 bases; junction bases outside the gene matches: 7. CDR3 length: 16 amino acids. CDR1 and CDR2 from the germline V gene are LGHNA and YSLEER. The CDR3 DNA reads TGCGCCAGCAGCCCTGACAGGGGGTTGAGCAAAAACATTCAGTACTTC. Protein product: CASSPDRGLSKNIQYF.

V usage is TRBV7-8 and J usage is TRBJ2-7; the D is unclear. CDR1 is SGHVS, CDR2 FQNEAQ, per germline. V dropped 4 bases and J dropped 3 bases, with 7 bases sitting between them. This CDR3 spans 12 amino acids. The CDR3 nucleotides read TGTGCCAGCAGCTCAAATGGCTACGAGCAGTACTTC. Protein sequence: CASSSNGYEQYF.

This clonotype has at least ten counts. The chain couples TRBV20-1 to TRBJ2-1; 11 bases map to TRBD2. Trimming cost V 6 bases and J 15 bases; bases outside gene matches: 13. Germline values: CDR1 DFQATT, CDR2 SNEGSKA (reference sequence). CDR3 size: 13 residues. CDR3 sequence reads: CSATGLAELSAFF. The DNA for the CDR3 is TGCAGTGCGACGGGACTAGCGGAACTCTCCGCGTTCTTC.

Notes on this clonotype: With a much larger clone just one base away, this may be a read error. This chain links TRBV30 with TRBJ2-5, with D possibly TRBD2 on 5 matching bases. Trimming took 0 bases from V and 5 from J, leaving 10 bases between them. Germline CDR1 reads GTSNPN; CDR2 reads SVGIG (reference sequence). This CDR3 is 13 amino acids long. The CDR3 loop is CAWSVLGRETQYF. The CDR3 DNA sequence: TGTGCCTGGAGTGTACTAGGGCGGGAGACCCAGTACTTC. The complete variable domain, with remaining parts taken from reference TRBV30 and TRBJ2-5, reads SQTIHQWPATLVQPVGSPLSLECTVEGTSNPNLYWYRQAAGRGLQLLFYSVGIGQISSEVPQNLSASRPQDRQFILSSKKLLLSDSGFYLCAWSVLGRETQYFGPGTRLLVL.

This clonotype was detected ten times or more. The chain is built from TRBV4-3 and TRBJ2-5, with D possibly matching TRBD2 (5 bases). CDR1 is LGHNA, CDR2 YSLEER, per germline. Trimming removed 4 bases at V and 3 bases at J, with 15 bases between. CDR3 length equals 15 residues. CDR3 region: CASSPTFGGKETQYF. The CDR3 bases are TGCGCCAGCAGCCCCACCTTTGGAGGAAAAGAGACCCAGTACTTC.

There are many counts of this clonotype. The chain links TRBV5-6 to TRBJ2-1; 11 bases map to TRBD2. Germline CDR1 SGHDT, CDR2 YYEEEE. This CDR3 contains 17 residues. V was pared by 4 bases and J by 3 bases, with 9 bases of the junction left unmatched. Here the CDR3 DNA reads TGTGCCAGCAGCCAGGAGCTAGCGGGAGGTCACTACAATGAGCAGTTCTTC. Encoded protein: CASSQELAGGHYNEQFF.

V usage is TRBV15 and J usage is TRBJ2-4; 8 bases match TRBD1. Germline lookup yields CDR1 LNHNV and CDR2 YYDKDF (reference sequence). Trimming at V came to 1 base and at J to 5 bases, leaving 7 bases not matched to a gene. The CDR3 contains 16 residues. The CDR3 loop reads CATSRVGTGLQNIQYF. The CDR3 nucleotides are TGTGCCACCAGCAGAGTTGGGACAGGCCTACAAAACATTCAGTACTTC.

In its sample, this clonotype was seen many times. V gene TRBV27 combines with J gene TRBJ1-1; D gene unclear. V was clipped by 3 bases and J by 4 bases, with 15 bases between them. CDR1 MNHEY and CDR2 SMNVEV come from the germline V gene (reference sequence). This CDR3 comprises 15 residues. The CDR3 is CASSFLGTQSTEAFF. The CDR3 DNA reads TGTGCCAGCAGTTTTTTGGGCACACAATCCACTGAAGCTTTCTTT.

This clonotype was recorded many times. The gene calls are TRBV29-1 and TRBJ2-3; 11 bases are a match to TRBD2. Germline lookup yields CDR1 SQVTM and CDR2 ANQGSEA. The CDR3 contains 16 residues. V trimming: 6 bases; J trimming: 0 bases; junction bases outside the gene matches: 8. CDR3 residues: CSVLAGGPRSTDTQYF. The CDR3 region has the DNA TGCAGCGTGTTAGCGGGAGGGCCCAGAAGCACAGATACGCAGTATTTT.

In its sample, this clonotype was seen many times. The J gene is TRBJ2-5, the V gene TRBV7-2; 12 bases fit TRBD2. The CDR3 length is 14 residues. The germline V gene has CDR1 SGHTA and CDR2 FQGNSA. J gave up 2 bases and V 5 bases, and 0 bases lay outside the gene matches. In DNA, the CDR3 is TGTGCCAGCAGCGGACTAGCGGGACAAGAGACCCAGTACTTC. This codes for CASSGLAGQETQYF.

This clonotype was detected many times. The CDR3 spells CASSLAGNYNEQFF. In DNA, the CDR3 is TGTGCCAGCAGCTTGGCGGGGAACTACAATGAGCAGTTCTTC. The V and J genes are TRBV5-4 and TRBJ2-1, with D perhaps TRBD2 (5 bases). The CDR3 sequence is 14 residues long. Germline values: CDR1 SGHNT, CDR2 YYREEE (reference sequence). V was trimmed by 0 bases and J by 3 bases, leaving 7 bases between them.

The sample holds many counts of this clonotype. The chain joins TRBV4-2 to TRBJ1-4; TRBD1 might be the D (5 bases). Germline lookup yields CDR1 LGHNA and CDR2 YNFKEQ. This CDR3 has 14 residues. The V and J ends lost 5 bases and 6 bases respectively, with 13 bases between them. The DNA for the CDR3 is TGTGCCAGCAGCTTTTCCCAAGGGGATGAAAAACTGTTTTTT. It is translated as CASSFSQGDEKLFF.

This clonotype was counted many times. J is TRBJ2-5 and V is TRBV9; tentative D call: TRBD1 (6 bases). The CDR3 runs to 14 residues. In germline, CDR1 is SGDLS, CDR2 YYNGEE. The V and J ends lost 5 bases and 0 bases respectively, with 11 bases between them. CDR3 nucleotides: TGTGCCAGCAGTTGGGACAAGTACCAAGAGACCCAGTACTTC. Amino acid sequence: CASSWDKYQETQYF.

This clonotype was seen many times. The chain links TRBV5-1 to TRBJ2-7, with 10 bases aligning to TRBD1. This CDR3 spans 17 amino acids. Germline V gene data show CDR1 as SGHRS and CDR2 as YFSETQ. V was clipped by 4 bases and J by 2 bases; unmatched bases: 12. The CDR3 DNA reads TGCGCCAGCAGCGGGACAGGGGAAGGGGACGGCGCCTACGAGCAGTACTTC. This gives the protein CASSGTGEGDGAYEQYF.

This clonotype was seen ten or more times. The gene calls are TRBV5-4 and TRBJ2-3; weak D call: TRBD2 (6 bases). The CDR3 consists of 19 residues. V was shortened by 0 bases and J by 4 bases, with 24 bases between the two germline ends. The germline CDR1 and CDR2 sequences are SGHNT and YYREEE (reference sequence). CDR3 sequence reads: CASSLAVQFLGPSADTQYF. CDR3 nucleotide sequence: TGTGCCAGCAGCTTGGCCGTCCAATTTTTGGGACCTAGCGCAGATACGCAGTATTTT.

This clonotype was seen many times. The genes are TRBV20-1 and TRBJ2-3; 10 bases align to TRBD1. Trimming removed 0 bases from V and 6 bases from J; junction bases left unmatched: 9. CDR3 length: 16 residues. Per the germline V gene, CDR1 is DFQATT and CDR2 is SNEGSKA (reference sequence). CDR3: CSARDLPGQGTDTQYF. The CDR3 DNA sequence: TGCAGTGCTAGAGACCTTCCGGGACAGGGGACTGATACGCAGTATTTT.

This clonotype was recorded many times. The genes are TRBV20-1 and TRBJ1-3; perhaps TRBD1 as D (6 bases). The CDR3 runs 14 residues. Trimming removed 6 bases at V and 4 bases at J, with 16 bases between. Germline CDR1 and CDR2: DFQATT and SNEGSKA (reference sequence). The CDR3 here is CSARTIDRGNTIYF. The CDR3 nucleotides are TGCAGTGCACGCACTATCGACAGGGGAAACACCATATATTTT.